This T cell receptor (beta chain) was sequenced during a study of blood T cells in healthy people across ages. Next came a second PCR, run for about 7 to 11 cycles, which used a sample-barcoded 5' primer along with a J-beta primer mix. MiXCR, applied by TCRdb to the 5' RACE reads, yields one record per CDR3 protein. The table lists around 1,000,000 distinct CDR3 sequences, under 30% of them singletons, with 0.65% to 0.95% in the top ten. This clonotype was detected a few times. Deletions cut 4 bases from V and 7 bases from J, with 14 bases between. This CDR3 spans 13 amino acids. The germline V gene has CDR1 MDHEN and CDR2 SYDVKM. A further study also used this sample, focusing on T cells of mothers and their children. That investigation notes: Input to cDNA synthesis comprised all extracted RNA, at a ratio of approximately 1.6 ug per 15 ul. Inherited differences only slightly affect thymic shaping of TCR recombination output. No clone of persistent microchimeric T cells was detected.

Sequenced: blood. The origin of this receptor is a girl aged 2 to 10 in good health. The J gene is TRBJ2-7, the V gene TRBV28; the D gene is possibly TRBD1 (5 bases). The CDR3 sequence is CASSSETVEEQYF. The CDR3 nucleotides read TGTGCCAGCAGTTCGGAGACAGTGGAGGAGCAGTACTTC.